What follows are 18 T cell receptor beta chains derived from one specimen sequenced in a study of regulatory T cells in long-lasting Graves disease. Libraries of TCR beta came from iRepertoire HTBI primers plus Arm-PCR of CDR3 regions. TCRdb processed the multiplex PCR reads anew with MiXCR; each CDR3 protein has one entry. Among over 250,000 distinct CDR3 sequences, around 21% were seen once, and the ten largest hold more than 55%. The time point is: persistent/refractory GD, antithyroid drugs over 5 years with positive TRAb. PBMCs provided the RNA from which the TCR library was made. The sample consisted of peripheral blood mononuclear cells (PBMCs), taken when the disease was refractory, from a patient treated with antithyroid drugs. These receptor sequences come from a female donor with Graves disease.

This clonotype was picked up many times. The chain couples TRBV12-3 or TRBV12-4 to TRBJ2-7; 8 bases fit TRBD2. CDR3 length: 18 amino acids. V was clipped by 5 bases and J by 0 bases; unmatched bases: 15. The CDR3 here is CASSTGTRVLDSSYEQYF. The CDR3 DNA reads as TGTGCCAGCAGTACCGGGACTAGGGTCCTGGATAGCTCCTACGAGCAGTACTTC.

This clonotype was observed a handful of times. V is TRBV20-1 and J is TRBJ2-7, with TRBD1 as a possible D gene (6 bases). Trimming removed 0 bases from V and 0 bases from J, with 18 bases in between. CDR1 DFQATT and CDR2 SNEGSKA come from the germline V gene (reference sequence). This CDR3 contains 17 residues. Here the CDR3 DNA reads TGCAGTGCTAGAGATCATTTTAGGACAGCCGCCTCCTACGAGCAGTACTTC. It specifies CSARDHFRTAASYEQYF.

This clonotype appeared many times. The chain recombines TRBV6-1 with TRBJ1-5; D may be TRBD1 (5 bases). V was clipped by 4 bases and J by 5 bases, with 9 bases between them. The CDR3 has 13 amino acids. Germline-derived CDR1 and CDR2 are MNHNS and SASEGT. CDR3 sequence: CASSAPGHQPQHF. CDR3 nucleotide sequence: TGTGCCAGCAGTGCCCCGGGACATCAGCCCCAGCATTTT.

The CDR3 sequence is CASRDFGTRSYNEQFF. DNA of the CDR3: TGTGCCAGCAGGGATTTTGGGACTAGGTCCTACAATGAGCAGTTCTTC. The chain employs TRBV6-1 and TRBJ2-1; 8 bases agree with TRBD2. V dropped 6 bases and J dropped 1; count of bases not matched to a gene: 8. The germline CDR1 and CDR2 sequences are MNHNS and SASEGT. This CDR3 is 16 amino acids long.

This clonotype was recorded a few times. The chain employs TRBV6-5 and TRBJ2-4; D is ambiguous. This CDR3 region has 15 residues. V was shortened by 1 base and J by 2 bases, with 9 bases between the two germline ends. Germline CDR1 MNHEY, CDR2 SVGAGI. DNA for the CDR3: TGTGCCAGCAGTTACTTAGGCCTCCCCAAAAACATTCAGTACTTC. Its protein product is CASSYLGLPKNIQYF.

The chain links TRBV19 to TRBJ2-1; TRBD2 matches 9 bases. The trim removed 1 base at V and 8 bases at J, leaving 3 bases unmatched. The CDR3 extends over 14 amino acids. The germline V gene has CDR1 LNHDA and CDR2 SQIVND (reference sequence). CDR3 DNA sequence: TGTGCCAGTAGTATAGCTAGCGGGAACGATGAGCAGTTCTTC. Protein: CASSIASGNDEQFF.

In its sample, this clonotype was seen many times. The chain combines TRBV28 with TRBJ2-5; 7 bases line up with TRBD1. Trimming cost V 4 bases and J 4 bases; bases outside gene matches: 9. CDR1 and CDR2 from the germline V gene are MDHEN and SYDVKM. CDR3 length: 15 residues. In nucleotides, the CDR3 is TGTGCCAGCAGTTCCTGGACAGGCGACTTAGAGACCCAGTACTTC. This translates into CASSSWTGDLETQYF.

The chain joins TRBV11-2 to TRBJ2-3; no reliable D call. Trimming removed 5 bases from V and 0 bases from J, with 9 bases in between. The CDR3 length is 14 residues. Germline lookup yields CDR1 SGHAT and CDR2 FQNNGV. CDR3 sequence: CASSPGPSTDTQYF. The CDR3 bases are TGTGCCAGCAGCCCTGGTCCTAGCACAGATACGCAGTATTTT.

The chain's CDR3 is CASSLIGNQRDTEAFF. Here the CDR3 DNA reads TGTGCCAGCAGCTTAATCGGGAATCAAAGGGACACTGAAGCTTTCTTT. This sequence joins TRBV7-9 and TRBJ1-1, with D unresolved. V lost 2 bases, J lost 3 bases, and 16 bases lay in between. This CDR3 comprises 16 residues. The germline V gene has CDR1 SEHNR and CDR2 FQNEAQ (reference sequence).

Many counts were recorded for this clonotype. The gene calls are TRBV7-2 and TRBJ2-5, with D possibly being TRBD1 (6 bases). V gave up 3 bases and J gave up 5 bases, with 19 bases separating them. From germline, CDR1 is SGHTA and CDR2 FQGNSA. The CDR3 extends over 16 amino acids. The CDR3 spells CASSFPSVPTGETQYF. The CDR3 DNA is TGTGCCAGCAGCTTTCCGTCGGTCCCCACAGGGGAGACCCAGTACTTC.

This clonotype was recorded many times. The chain links TRBV28 to TRBJ1-5; D gene ambiguous. From germline, CDR1 is MDHEN and CDR2 SYDVKM. CDR3 length: 12 amino acids. V dropped 1 base and J dropped 4 bases, with 2 bases sitting between them. CDR3 coding DNA: TGTGCCAGCAGTTTATTTAATCAGCCCCAGCATTTT. This sequence encodes CASSLFNQPQHF.

This clonotype was seen ten or more times. The rearrangement joins TRBV12-3 or TRBV12-4 to TRBJ2-7; weak D call: TRBD1 (5 bases). The CDR3 totals 12 residues. V was pared by 5 bases and J by 6 bases, with 11 bases between. The CDR3 region is CASSRQGGEQYF. In DNA, the CDR3 is TGTGCCAGCAGTCGCCAGGGTGGCGAGCAGTACTTC.

This clonotype was recorded many times. V usage is TRBV28 and J usage is TRBJ2-7; D is ambiguous. V gave up 1 base and J gave up 6 bases, with 13 bases separating them. Germline V lookup: CDR1 MDHEN, CDR2 SYDVKM. The CDR3 has 14 residues. The CDR3: CASSLSGLTSEQYF. As DNA, the CDR3 is TGTGCCAGCAGTTTATCCGGGTTAACCTCCGAGCAGTACTTC.

This clonotype was seen only a few times. V usage is TRBV7-9 and J usage is TRBJ2-5, with D uncertain. Between the trimmed V and J ends, which lost 5 bases and 5 bases, there was a span of 9 bases. The CDR3 length is 12 residues. Germline loops: CDR1 SEHNR, CDR2 FQNEAQ (reference sequence). The DNA of the CDR3 is TGTGCCAGCAGCCCCCCGTGGGAGACCCAGTACTTC. This encodes CASSPPWETQYF.

The chain has TRBV7-9 and TRBJ1-1; D unresolved. Germline CDR1 SEHNR, CDR2 FQNEAQ (reference sequence). Trimming stripped 5 bases from V and 0 bases from J, with 13 bases between. This CDR3 comprises 15 residues. CDR3 loop: CASSPPQVMNTEAFF. DNA for the CDR3: TGTGCCAGCAGCCCGCCGCAAGTTATGAACACTGAAGCTTTCTTT.

This rearrangement joins TRBV7-9 to TRBJ1-1; 7 positions match TRBD1. The CDR3 totals 14 residues. V lost 5 bases and J lost 4; bases outside the gene matches: 7. Per germline, CDR1 SEHNR and CDR2 FQNEAQ (reference sequence). CDR3 in DNA: TGTGCCAGCAGCCCGCAGACAGGGTTCACTGAAGCTTTCTTT. Amino acid sequence: CASSPQTGFTEAFF.

Many counts were recorded for this clonotype. V is TRBV7-8 and J is TRBJ2-7; 7 bases align to TRBD1. This CDR3 comprises 15 residues. After removal of 1 base from V and 3 bases from J, the junction contained 6 bases not matched to a gene. Germline V gene data show CDR1 as SGHVS and CDR2 as FQNEAQ. The CDR3 is CASSLVQGSGYEQYF. The CDR3 DNA sequence: TGTGCCAGCAGCTTAGTACAGGGGTCGGGCTACGAGCAGTACTTC.

This clonotype was counted only a few times. The CDR3 region has the DNA TGTGCCAGCTCACCATTGGGGGGTTATGGCTACACCTTC. It encodes CASSPLGGYGYTF. This chain uses TRBV18 with TRBJ1-2, with a weak D call TRBD1 (5 bases). In germline, CDR1 is KGHSH, CDR2 LQKENI. V was shortened by 2 bases and J by 5 bases, with 9 bases between the two germline ends. The length of the CDR3 is 13 residues.